The T cell receptor beta chain under discussion was sequenced for a study of blood T cell repertoires in COVID-19 (dated by TCRdb to the early 2020s). With regard to the full study: The collaborator samples originated in the United States, Italy and Spain and spanned the acute and convalescent phases of COVID-19. The repertoires were released in a freely available public database intended as a resource for research on the immune response to SARS-CoV-2. The samples were drawn from the first 160 participants of the ongoing ImmuneRACE study and from 1,200 or so subjects provided by 6 global collaborators. Sample metadata almost always included a de-identified subject ID, COVID-19 status, age in years and sex. The prospective study material was composed of cDNA or gDNA derived from T cells, B-cell-depleted T cells, or PBMCs. Deeply sampled blood TCRbeta repertoires from subjects exposed to, actively infected with, or recovered from COVID-19 were included in the dataset. Where available, HLA class I and class II types were obtained from metadata supplied by the sample provider rather than from assay-based typing.

TCRbeta CDR3 regions were amplified from genomic DNA by means of the immunoSEQ Assay, a bias-controlled multiplex PCR. The study's own analysis went as follows. Within the assay, amplification of reference gene primers was used to estimate how many nucleated cells each sample contained. To quantify the absolute abundance of each unique TCRbeta CDR3 rearrangement, sequence reads were collapsed and filtered. Productive Simpson clonality was computed per sample as the square root of Simpson's diversity index over productive rearrangements. TCRdb took over this immuneACCESS table, retaining in-frame rearrangements with V and J assigned. Such tables are incomplete; in checked studies, under half of the missing clones stem from an unresolved V gene, and the remainder is unexplained. From that table come the V and J calls and clone size; the DNA was used to work out D and trimming. The sample data list approximately 350,000 clones, and less than 90% of these were observed just once. The top ten clones comprise 5.1% of the sample.

The paper's findings and limits, for the study overall: The amount of clinical and demographic metadata varied by source and participant and was provided uncurated.

Enrolling through a virtual design, the prospective study's participants ranged in age from roughly 18 to 89 years and lived across some 23 United States geographic areas. Cohort assignment in the prospective study relied on participant-reported clinical history from a screening survey and a study questionnaire. For ImmuneRACE Cohort 3, a participant was defined as recovered based on two consecutive negative NP/OP PCR tests, clearance by a healthcare professional, or resolution of symptoms. In the prospective study, whole blood, serum and a nasopharyngeal or oropharyngeal swab were collected from each participant by mobile phlebotomists. Over a roughly 2-month period, participants in the prospective study had the option of providing additional blood draws and questionnaires. Blood samples from the prospective study were shipped frozen or at room temperature prior to DNA extraction. Concerning this clone itself: There is no known antigen for this receptor. No much larger clone exists at a distance of one base, and base qualities are not known.

The sample taken for sequencing was PBMCs or T cells enriched from blood (not recorded which). The TCR comes from a woman in her forties or fifties who had recovered from COVID-19.

The nucleotide sequence reads as follows: TGTGCCAGTAGTGCCCTCCGGTCGGTGCAGGGGGAGGAAGCTTTCTTT. This encodes CASSALRSVQGEEAFF. This chain joins TRBV19 to TRBJ1-1, and 7 bases in between align with TRBD1. As encoded in the germline V gene (reference sequence), CDR1 is LNHDA while CDR2 is SQIVND. The CDR3 numbers 16 residues from cysteine through phenylalanine. The CDR3 DNA has 48 bases and is translated from base 1. At the junction V is shortened by 5 bases and J by 8 bases; bases outside the gene matches: 17.